A selection of T cell receptor beta chains follows, all from one sample in a study of blood T cell repertoires in COVID-19. Profiled with immunoSEQ multiplex PCR; TCRdb holds only in-frame clones, not every one. Among under 85,000 clones listed, about 90% were seen once. The sequencing sample was made of peripheral blood. The receptors here all came from a human donor in a cohort sampled during active COVID-19. Each CDR3 is given with its conserved first and last residue. D genes are given only for firm matches. Rows give clone size only sometimes, using once, few, many, or a class for an expanded clone.

clone size: .
J gene: TRBJ2-5
V gene: TRBV7-2
D gene: TRBD2
CDR3 DNA: TGTGCCAGCAGCCTCATAGCGGGGGGAGAGGAGACCCAGTACTTC
CDR3 protein: CASSLIAGGEETQYF

clone size: .
J gene: TRBJ1-1
V gene: TRBV5-8
D gene: TRBD1
CDR3 DNA: TGTGCCAGCAGCTTGGCCTGGGACAGGGGTAACACTGAAGCTTTCTTT
CDR3 protein: CASSLAWDRGNTEAFF

clone size: few
J gene: TRBJ1-5
V gene: TRBV7-3
D gene: .
CDR3 DNA: TGTGCCAGCAGCATCCAAAACAGGGACCTAAGCAATCAGCCCCAGCATTTT
CDR3 protein: CASSIQNRDLSNQPQHF

clone size: .
J gene: TRBJ2-2
V gene: TRBV11-2
D gene: .
CDR3 DNA: TGTGCCAGCAGCCCCGGCGGCCGCGGGGAGCTGTTTTTT
CDR3 protein: CASSPGGRGELFF

clone size: .
J gene: TRBJ2-1
V gene: TRBV30
D gene: TRBD1
CDR3 DNA: TGTGCCTGGAGCGAGACAGGGGCACCCTACAATGAGCAGTTCTTC
CDR3 protein: CAWSETGAPYNEQFF

clone size: .
J gene: TRBJ2-7
V gene: TRBV2
D gene: TRBD2
CDR3 DNA: TGTGCCAGAATAAGGACTAGCGGGGGGAGCTCCTACGAGCAGTACTTC
CDR3 protein: CARIRTSGGSSYEQYF

clone size: once
J gene: TRBJ2-5
V gene: TRBV5-4
D gene: .
CDR3 DNA: TGTGCCAGCAGCTCTTCAGAGGCGGAGACCCAGTACTTC
CDR3 protein: CASSSSEAETQYF

clone size: .
J gene: TRBJ2-4
V gene: TRBV29-1
D gene: .
CDR3 DNA: TGCAGCGTTGAACAGGGAGCCAAAAACATTCAGTACTTC
CDR3 protein: CSVEQGAKNIQYF

clone size: .
J gene: TRBJ2-2
V gene: TRBV5-4
D gene: TRBD2
CDR3 DNA: TGTGCCAGCAGCTCGGAGGGACTAGCGAGTACCGGGGAGCTGTTTTTT
CDR3 protein: CASSSEGLASTGELFF

clone size: few
J gene: TRBJ1-6
V gene: TRBV5-4
D gene: .
CDR3 DNA: TGTGCCAGCAGCTTTAGTGTTAATTCACCCCTCCACTTT
CDR3 protein: CASSFSVNSPLHF

clone size: .
J gene: TRBJ2-2
V gene: TRBV3-1/TRBV3-2
D gene: TRBD1
CDR3 DNA: TGTGCCAGCAGCCAAGCCGGGACAGGGGGTACCGGGGAGCTGTTTTTT
CDR3 protein: CASSQAGTGGTGELFF

clone size: .
J gene: TRBJ1-1
V gene: TRBV28
D gene: TRBD1
CDR3 DNA: TGTGCCAGCAGTAAAGGGACAGGATTCGTAACTGAAGCTTTCTTT
CDR3 protein: CASSKGTGFVTEAFF

clone size: .
J gene: TRBJ1-6
V gene: TRBV19
D gene: .
CDR3 DNA: TGTGCCAGTAGTTTCAGGCTCGCGGGTTCACCCCTCCACTTT
CDR3 protein: CASSFRLAGSPLHF

clone size: .
J gene: TRBJ1-4
V gene: TRBV28
D gene: TRBD1
CDR3 DNA: TGTGCCAGCAGTACCCGACAGGGTTTGGTTGAAAAACTGTTTTTT
CDR3 protein: CASSTRQGLVEKLFF

clone size: .
J gene: TRBJ1-2
V gene: TRBV5-8
D gene: TRBD1
CDR3 DNA: TGTGCCAGCGGCAGAGGACAGGGGAACTATGGCTACACCTTC
CDR3 protein: CASGRGQGNYGYTF

clone size: once
J gene: TRBJ1-1
V gene: TRBV5-1
D gene: .
CDR3 DNA: TGCGCCAGCAGCTTGGGGGCCAGCAAGTCGAACACTGAAGCTTTCTTT
CDR3 protein: CASSLGASKSNTEAFF

clone size: .
J gene: TRBJ2-7
V gene: TRBV6-6
D gene: TRBD1
CDR3 DNA: TGTGCCAGCAGTTCCGGGACAGGGGGCAACGAGCAGTACTTC
CDR3 protein: CASSSGTGGNEQYF

clone size: .
J gene: TRBJ1-5
V gene: TRBV21-1
D gene: .
CDR3 DNA: TGTGCCAGACGAAACAGGGGAGAAAAGGGCAATCAGCCCCAGCATTTT
CDR3 protein: CARRNRGEKGNQPQHF

clone size: few
J gene: TRBJ1-6
V gene: TRBV10-3
D gene: .
CDR3 DNA: TGTGCCATCAGTGACGAGGGAGACTCCTATAATTCACCCCTCCACTTT
CDR3 protein: CAISDEGDSYNSPLHF

clone size: .
J gene: TRBJ1-1
V gene: TRBV5-8
D gene: .
CDR3 DNA: TGTGCCAGCAGCTTGTGGCGGGGAGATAGGACTGAAGCTTTCTTT
CDR3 protein: CASSLWRGDRTEAFF

clone size: .
J gene: TRBJ2-2
V gene: TRBV21-1
D gene: .
CDR3 DNA: TGTGCCAGCAGCTTAGGCGGGGGAGGCACCGGGGAGCTGTTTTTT
CDR3 protein: CASSLGGGGTGELFF

clone size: .
J gene: TRBJ2-7
V gene: TRBV11-2
D gene: .
CDR3 DNA: TGTGCCAGCAGCTTTAATCTTGGAGCGGAGTACGAGCAGTACTTC
CDR3 protein: CASSFNLGAEYEQYF

clone size: once
J gene: TRBJ1-2
V gene: TRBV5-6
D gene: TRBD1
CDR3 DNA: TGTGCCAGCAGCGATCCAACCGGGACAGGGGCAGGGGGCTACACCTTC
CDR3 protein: CASSDPTGTGAGGYTF

clone size: .
J gene: TRBJ2-7
V gene: TRBV12-3/TRBV12-4
D gene: .
CDR3 DNA: TGTGCCAGCAGTTTTTTACTCTCCTACGAGCAGTACTTC
CDR3 protein: CASSFLLSYEQYF

clone size: .
J gene: TRBJ1-2
V gene: TRBV6-6
D gene: .
CDR3 DNA: TGTGCCAGCGTACTGGACAGTTCAAACTATGGCTACACCTTC
CDR3 protein: CASVLDSSNYGYTF

clone size: once
J gene: TRBJ1-2
V gene: TRBV9
D gene: .
CDR3 DNA: TGTGCCAGCAGCGTAGTGGGAGGGTTTGATGGCTACACCTTC
CDR3 protein: CASSVVGGFDGYTF

clone size: .
J gene: TRBJ2-4
V gene: TRBV19
D gene: TRBD1
CDR3 DNA: TGTGCCAGTAGTCCGGGACAGTTCGAATTAGCCAAAAACATTCAGTACTTC
CDR3 protein: CASSPGQFELAKNIQYF

clone size: .
J gene: TRBJ1-6
V gene: TRBV28
D gene: .
CDR3 DNA: TGTGCCAGCAGGCCGGAGCTACCGGGTTCACCCCTCCACTTT
CDR3 protein: CASRPELPGSPLHF

clone size: .
J gene: TRBJ1-4
V gene: TRBV2
D gene: TRBD1
CDR3 DNA: TGTGCCAGCAGGCAACAGGGGGCAACTAATGAAAAACTGTTTTTT
CDR3 protein: CASRQQGATNEKLFF

clone size: .
J gene: TRBJ2-1
V gene: TRBV6-5
D gene: TRBD2
CDR3 DNA: TGTGCCAGCAGTTACCGAGCGGGGGGGTACAATGAGCAGTTCTTC
CDR3 protein: CASSYRAGGYNEQFF

clone size: .
J gene: TRBJ1-2
V gene: TRBV11-3
D gene: TRBD1
CDR3 DNA: TGTGCCAGCAGCCATATAAGAGGGACAGGGGCTTATGGCTACACCTTC
CDR3 protein: CASSHIRGTGAYGYTF

clone size: .
J gene: TRBJ2-6
V gene: TRBV7-9
D gene: TRBD1
CDR3 DNA: TGTGCCAGCAGCTCCCGGGACAGGGTTCTCTCTGGGGCCAACGTCCTGACTTTC
CDR3 protein: CASSSRDRVLSGANVLTF

clone size: .
J gene: TRBJ2-5
V gene: TRBV7-2
D gene: .
CDR3 DNA: TGTGCCAGCAGCGCTGGACTTCTACAAGAGACCCAGTACTTC
CDR3 protein: CASSAGLLQETQYF

clone size: few
J gene: TRBJ1-1
V gene: TRBV5-1
D gene: TRBD1
CDR3 DNA: TGCGCCAGCAGCCCCCGGCAGGGACAGACGAACACTGAAGCTTTCTTT
CDR3 protein: CASSPRQGQTNTEAFF

clone size: .
J gene: TRBJ2-6
V gene: TRBV19
D gene: .
CDR3 DNA: TGTGCCAGTAGTACAGGGGCCTCTGGGGCCAACGTCCTGACTTTC
CDR3 protein: CASSTGASGANVLTF

clone size: once
J gene: TRBJ2-5
V gene: TRBV6-2/TRBV6-3
D gene: TRBD2
CDR3 DNA: TGTGCCAGCAGACCTGGACTAGCGGGGGGGCAAGAGACCCAGTACTTC
CDR3 protein: CASRPGLAGGQETQYF

clone size: .
J gene: TRBJ2-7
V gene: TRBV6-5
D gene: TRBD2
CDR3 DNA: TGTGCCAGCAGTTACGCTACTAGCGGGGGTACCTACGAGCAGTACTTC
CDR3 protein: CASSYATSGGTYEQYF

clone size: .
J gene: TRBJ1-3
V gene: TRBV10-3
D gene: TRBD1
CDR3 DNA: TGTGCCATCAGTGAACAGGGGCAAAACACCATATATTTT
CDR3 protein: CAISEQGQNTIYF

clone size: .
J gene: TRBJ2-3
V gene: TRBV7-2
D gene: TRBD2
CDR3 DNA: TGTGCCAGCAGCCCTGCGGGACTAGCGGGGGCAGATACGCAGTATTTT
CDR3 protein: CASSPAGLAGADTQYF

clone size: .
J gene: TRBJ1-2
V gene: TRBV6-5
D gene: .
CDR3 DNA: TGTGCCAGCCCCCCCGAGACCAGGGTCTATGGCTACACCTTC
CDR3 protein: CASPPETRVYGYTF

clone size: .
J gene: TRBJ1-1
V gene: TRBV5-5
D gene: TRBD1
CDR3 DNA: TGTGCCAGCAGCTTGGTAGCTTGGGACAGTTACACTGAAGCTTTCTTT
CDR3 protein: CASSLVAWDSYTEAFF

clone size: .
J gene: TRBJ1-3
V gene: TRBV11-2
D gene: TRBD1
CDR3 DNA: TGTGCCAGCAGCGTCGTAAGGGACAGCTCTGGAAACACCATATATTTT
CDR3 protein: CASSVVRDSSGNTIYF

clone size: .
J gene: TRBJ1-2
V gene: TRBV5-1
D gene: TRBD1
CDR3 DNA: TGCGCCAGCAGCTCACTGCCGGGACAGGGAGGGGGCTACACCTTC
CDR3 protein: CASSSLPGQGGGYTF

clone size: .
J gene: TRBJ2-2
V gene: TRBV10-3
D gene: TRBD2
CDR3 DNA: TGTGCCATCAGTCCGGGACTAGCGGGGGCCGGGGAGCTGTTTTTT
CDR3 protein: CAISPGLAGAGELFF

clone size: once
J gene: TRBJ2-2
V gene: TRBV5-1
D gene: .
CDR3 DNA: TGCGCCAGCAGCTTGCGGTCCGGGGAGCTGTTTTTT
CDR3 protein: CASSLRSGELFF

clone size: .
J gene: TRBJ1-2
V gene: TRBV5-4
D gene: TRBD1
CDR3 DNA: TGTGCCAGCAGGACCCGACAGGGAAGGGGAAGCTATGGCTACACCTTC
CDR3 protein: CASRTRQGRGSYGYTF

clone size: .
J gene: TRBJ2-5
V gene: TRBV19
D gene: .
CDR3 DNA: TGTGCCAGTAGTATAGATCCACAGCCAGAGACCCAGTACTTC
CDR3 protein: CASSIDPQPETQYF

clone size: .
J gene: TRBJ2-5
V gene: TRBV7-8
D gene: .
CDR3 DNA: TGTGCCAGCAGCCCCGTTAAAGGGCTAGCGAGAGAGACCCAGTACTTC
CDR3 protein: CASSPVKGLARETQYF

clone size: medium-sized
J gene: TRBJ1-1
V gene: TRBV6-5
D gene: .
CDR3 DNA: TGTGCCAGCAGTCCCTCCGGGACTGAAGCTTTCTTT
CDR3 protein: CASSPSGTEAFF

clone size: .
J gene: TRBJ2-7
V gene: TRBV10-3
D gene: TRBD1
CDR3 DNA: TGTGCCATCAGTGAGGCCTCGGGACAGGGGAACGACGAGCAGTACTTC
CDR3 protein: CAISEASGQGNDEQYF

clone size: .
J gene: TRBJ1-2
V gene: TRBV20-1
D gene: TRBD1
CDR3 DNA: TGCAGTGCTAGTTCCGGTCAGGGGGAGTATGGCTACACCTTC
CDR3 protein: CSASSGQGEYGYTF

clone size: .
J gene: TRBJ2-5
V gene: TRBV5-1
D gene: TRBD1
CDR3 DNA: TGCGCCAGCAGCTTGAGGACAGGGGGGAAAGAGACCCAGTACTTC
CDR3 protein: CASSLRTGGKETQYF

clone size: .
J gene: TRBJ2-3
V gene: TRBV27
D gene: TRBD2
CDR3 DNA: TGTGCCAGCACGCGACTAGCGGGGGGGGTCAGAGATACGCAGTATTTT
CDR3 protein: CASTRLAGGVRDTQYF

clone size: .
J gene: TRBJ1-1
V gene: TRBV19
D gene: TRBD1
CDR3 DNA: TGTGCCAGTAGTTTTCGGGACAGGGTACCACCGAACACTGAAGCTTTCTTT
CDR3 protein: CASSFRDRVPPNTEAFF

clone size: .
J gene: TRBJ2-3
V gene: TRBV5-4
D gene: .
CDR3 DNA: TGTGCCAGCAGCTTGCCAGGTGGGGATACGCAGTATTTT
CDR3 protein: CASSLPGGDTQYF

clone size: .
J gene: TRBJ1-1
V gene: TRBV30
D gene: TRBD1
CDR3 DNA: TGTGCCTGGGACACAGGGGACACTGAAGCTTTCTTT
CDR3 protein: CAWDTGDTEAFF

clone size: .
J gene: TRBJ2-1
V gene: TRBV19
D gene: .
CDR3 DNA: TGTGCCAGTAGCTATTACAATGAGCAGTTCTTC
CDR3 protein: CASSYYNEQFF

clone size: .
J gene: TRBJ2-1
V gene: TRBV27
D gene: TRBD2
CDR3 DNA: TGTGCCAGCAGTTTATTCGGGGGGGCCTACAATGAGCAGTTCTTC
CDR3 protein: CASSLFGGAYNEQFF

clone size: .
J gene: TRBJ1-1
V gene: TRBV14
D gene: .
CDR3 DNA: TGTGCCAGCAGCCCCCAACTTGGACAGCCGAACACTGAAGCTTTCTTT
CDR3 protein: CASSPQLGQPNTEAFF

clone size: .
J gene: TRBJ2-7
V gene: TRBV2
D gene: .
CDR3 DNA: TGTGCCAGCAATCGACAGCAGGGCTCCTACGAGCAGTACTTC
CDR3 protein: CASNRQQGSYEQYF